Below, 24 T cell receptor beta chains from the same sample are listed, as sequenced in a study of blood T cells in healthy people across ages. Using a J-beta primer mix together with a sample-barcoded 5' primer, a second PCR was run for about 6 to 11 cycles. In TCRdb, the 5' RACE reads were re-called with MiXCR into one record per CDR3 protein. This sample has hundreds of thousands of distinct CDR3 sequences, with over 45% found just once. Sequenced: blood. The receptors were gathered from a woman aged 60-75 years in good health.

This clonotype has just a few counts. The rearrangement joins TRBV5-1 to TRBJ1-1; no reliable D call. CDR3 length: 16 amino acids. The V end lost 0 bases, the J end lost 1 base, and 13 bases lay between the germline ends. Germline values: CDR1 SGHRS, CDR2 YFSETQ. The CDR3 is CASSLDGWIENTEAFF. CDR3 coding DNA: TGCGCCAGCAGCTTGGACGGTTGGATCGAGAACACTGAAGCTTTCTTT.

This clonotype was observed a few times. V gene TRBV6-2 or TRBV6-3 combines with J gene TRBJ2-3; no clear D gene. The CDR3 spans 13 residues. The germline gives CDR1 MNHEY, CDR2 SVGEGT. Trimming pared 2 bases from V and 6 bases from J, leaving 9 bases between. CDR3 residues: CASSYPVEDTQYF. The CDR3 DNA reads as TGTGCCAGCAGTTACCCCGTCGAGGATACGCAGTATTTT.

The genes are TRBV10-2 and TRBJ2-3; TRBD2 agrees at 15 bases. There are 17 residues in the CDR3. J was trimmed by 4 bases and V by 6 bases; bases with no gene match: 8. Germline V gene sequence: CDR1 WSHSY, CDR2 SAAADI. The CDR3 spells CASSSRTSGRGSDTQYF. CDR3 nucleotide sequence: TGCGCCAGCAGCTCCCGGACTAGCGGGAGGGGCTCAGATACGCAGTATTTT.

J is TRBJ2-1 and V is TRBV5-1; D gene ambiguous. Germline V CDR1 and CDR2: SGHRS, YFSETQ. There are 19 residues in the CDR3. V lost 1 base and J 0 bases, leaving 20 bases between the germline ends. The CDR3 is CASSLRTAMRLRSYNEQFF. CDR3 in DNA: TGCGCCAGCAGCTTGCGTACTGCCATGAGGCTACGCTCCTACAATGAGCAGTTCTTC.

This clonotype appeared once. A much larger clone lies a single base off, so this may be a read error. This chain connects TRBV18 to TRBJ2-7; D ambiguous. V lost 5 bases, J lost 6 bases, and 14 bases lay in between. Germline V gene data show CDR1 as KGHSH and CDR2 as LQKENI. The CDR3 contains 13 residues. CDR3: CASSRGRDCEQYF. Written as DNA, the CDR3 is TGTGCCAGCTCAAGAGGAAGAGACTGCGAGCAGTACTTC.

The rearrangement links TRBV12-3 or TRBV12-4 to TRBJ1-5; weak D call: TRBD1 (5 bases). The CDR3 consists of 14 residues. V was trimmed by 5 bases and J by 7 bases, leaving 15 bases between them. CDR3 bases: TGTGCCAGCAGTCTCATGGGGGGATCCCAGCCCCAGCATTTT. Protein sequence: CASSLMGGSQPQHF.

V usage is TRBV4-1 and J usage is TRBJ2-1; 14 bases map to TRBD2. V gave up 4 bases and J gave up 8 bases; unmatched junction bases: 7. The CDR3 is 16 residues long. CDR1 is MGHRA and CDR2 is YSYEKL in the germline V gene. CDR3 protein: CASSPWTSGGRDEQFF. In DNA, the CDR3 is TGCGCCAGCAGCCCATGGACTAGCGGGGGGAGGGATGAGCAGTTCTTC.

This clonotype was counted a few times. The chain recombines TRBV5-1 with TRBJ2-3, with TRBD1 matching over 7 bases. Germline CDR1 SGHRS, CDR2 YFSETQ. CDR3 length: 15 residues. The V gene end was trimmed by 2 bases and the J gene end by 4 bases; junction bases not matched to a gene: 7. For the CDR3, the DNA is TGCGCCAGCAGCTTAGGACAGGCGGTGGCAGATACGCAGTATTTT. It encodes CASSLGQAVADTQYF.

The rearrangement joins TRBV7-2 to TRBJ2-3; D is possibly TRBD2 (6 bases). The germline V gene has CDR1 SGHTA and CDR2 FQGNSA. V was pared by 6 bases and J by 6 bases, with 13 bases between. CDR3 length: 13 amino acids. The CDR3 sequence: CASSSSRGDTQYF. The CDR3 DNA is TGTGCCAGCAGTTCCAGCCGGGGGGATACGCAGTATTTT.

The rearrangement joins TRBV7-3 to TRBJ2-1, with 9 nucleotides matching TRBD2. This CDR3 has 15 residues. CDR1 and CDR2 (germline): SGHTA, FQGTGA. The J segment lost 8 bases and the V segment lost 3 bases, leaving 8 bases of the junction unmatched. The CDR3 protein is CASSFAGGWGDEQFF. The CDR3 bases are TGTGCCAGCAGCTTTGCGGGAGGGTGGGGGGATGAGCAGTTCTTC.

V usage is TRBV21-1 and J usage is TRBJ2-7. TRBV21-1 is shown as a pseudogene. The CDR3 runs 14 residues. The chain's CDR3 is CASRPTGSSYEQYF. CDR3 nucleotides: TGTGCCAGCAGACCCACGGGGAGCTCCTACGAGCAGTACTTC.

The chain links TRBV20-1 to TRBJ2-7; no clear D. V was trimmed by 6 bases and J by 2 bases, leaving 14 bases between them. The CDR3 length is 13 residues. Germline V CDR1 and CDR2: DFQATT, SNEGSKA (reference sequence). DNA for the CDR3: TGCAGTGCACCTGACAAGCCGCCCTACGAGCAGTACTTC. This codes for CSAPDKPPYEQYF.

The rearrangement uses TRBV29-1 and TRBJ2-7; 9 bases agree with TRBD1. Trimming cost V 4 bases and J 3 bases; bases outside gene matches: 10. CDR3 length: 15 residues. Germline CDR1 is SQVTM and CDR2 is ANQGSEA. CDR3 nucleotides: TGCAGCGTTGCCATTTCTCCGGGACAGGGCTACGAGCAGTACTTC. It specifies CSVAISPGQGYEQYF.

In regard to this clonotype: One end of the junction is discordant with germline, which a read error may explain. The chain combines TRBV20-1 with TRBJ2-7, with D perhaps matching TRBD1 or TRBD2 (6 bases each). The CDR3 spans 14 residues. CDR1 DFQATT and CDR2 SNEGSKA come from the germline V gene (reference sequence). The CDR3: CNARAMEGVYEQYF. The CDR3 DNA reads as TGCAATGCTAGAGCAATGGAGGGGGTCTACGAGCAGTACTTC.

This chain joins TRBV6-2 or TRBV6-3 and TRBJ1-2; unclear D gene. There are 15 residues in the CDR3. The ends were cut back, 6 bases at V and 3 bases at J, with 17 bases in the middle. CDR1 and CDR2 (germline): MNHEY, SVGEGT. DNA of the CDR3: TGTGCCAGCAGCCTACGGCGCGGCTGGGACTATGGCTACACCTTC. Its translation: CASSLRRGWDYGYTF.

The CDR3 DNA is TGTGCCAGCAGCTCGGGACTAGCGAAGGGAGAGACCCAGTACTTC. The encoded protein is CASSSGLAKGETQYF. J is TRBJ2-7 and V is TRBV7-3; 10 nucleotides match TRBD2. The J call may be in error: the DNA end matches TRBJ2-5 better. The CDR3 consists of 15 residues. The V gene's germline CDR1 is SGHTA and CDR2 FQGTGA.

The chain couples TRBV5-6 to TRBJ2-7; 9 bases are a match to TRBD2. Losses at the gene ends were 2 bases for V and 7 bases for J; bases not matched to a gene: 19. Germline V lookup: CDR1 SGHDT, CDR2 YYEEEE. The CDR3 covers 18 residues. The CDR3 DNA reads as TGTGCCAGCAGCTTCTGGGCACACTCGGGACTAGCAACGAGTGAGCAGTACTTC. This sequence encodes CASSFWAHSGLATSEQYF.

This clonotype was picked up a small number of times. The rearrangement links TRBV5-5 to TRBJ2-5; 7 nucleotides agree with TRBD1. The CDR3 is 14 residues long. The V gene's germline CDR1 is SGHKS and CDR2 YYEKEE (reference sequence). The ends lost 4 bases at V and 1 base at J; junction bases unmatched: 4. This CDR3 is CASSTTGVQETQYF. CDR3 in DNA: TGTGCCAGCAGCACAACAGGGGTCCAAGAGACCCAGTACTTC. Full variable domain (remainder filled in from reference TRBV5-5 and TRBJ2-5): DAGVTQSPTHLIKTRGQQVTLRCSPISGHKSVSWYQQVLGQGPQFIFQYYEKEERGRGNFPDRFSARQFPNYSSELNVNALLLGDSALYLCASSTTGVQETQYFGPGTRLLVL.

Comment on this clonotype: A junction boundary mismatches the germline segment, possibly from a read error. V is TRBV20-1 and J is TRBJ2-5; 10 positions match TRBD2. The DNA end is more similar to TRBJ2-7, so the J call may be wrong. There are 15 residues in the CDR3. The germline V gene has CDR1 DFQATT and CDR2 SNEGSKA (reference sequence). The CDR3 spells CSAREAGGVSCEQYF. CDR3 nucleotide sequence: TGCAGTGCTAGGGAAGCGGGAGGGGTCTCCTGCGAGCAGTACTTC.

The chain carries TRBV7-2 and TRBJ2-5; D unresolved. V was clipped by 2 bases and J by 2 bases, with 6 bases between them. The CDR3 is made up of 13 amino acids. CDR1 and CDR2 from the germline V gene are SGHTA and FQGNSA. CDR3 DNA: TGTGCCAGCAGCTTAAAATGGCAAGAGACCCAGTACTTC. Translation: CASSLKWQETQYF.

This clonotype is a singleton in its sample. The chain links TRBV7-9 to TRBJ1-2; D remains unclear. CDR1 is SEHNR, CDR2 FQNEAQ, per germline (reference sequence). The germline V and J ends were trimmed by 1 base and 6 bases, with 21 bases remaining between them. This CDR3 comprises 17 residues. This chain's CDR3 is CASSLEELGRIRDGYTF. The CDR3 DNA is TGTGCCAGCAGCTTAGAGGAACTAGGCCGAATTCGGGATGGCTACACCTTC.

The chain links TRBV20-1 to TRBJ2-5; 7 bases are shared with TRBD2. CDR1 and CDR2 from the germline V gene are DFQATT and SNEGSKA (reference sequence). The CDR3 consists of 13 residues. V gave up 2 bases and J gave up 3 bases; unmatched junction bases: 3. Here the CDR3 DNA reads TGCAGTGCTAGATGGGCGGGGGAAGAGACCCAGTACTTC. Amino acids: CSARWAGEETQYF.

The table lists this clonotype with a few counts. This sequence joins TRBV4-1 and TRBJ2-1, with 7 bases identical to TRBD2. This CDR3 is built from 15 residues. With V trimmed by 5 bases and J by 0 bases, 4 bases remained unmatched. From germline, CDR1 is MGHRA and CDR2 YSYEKL. The CDR3 DNA follows: TGCGCCAGCAGCTCAGCTAGCGGCTCCTACAATGAGCAGTTCTTC. Protein: CASSSASGSYNEQFF.

The rearrangement uses TRBV4-3 and TRBJ2-5; 12 nucleotides match TRBD2. Germline V gene sequence: CDR1 LGHNA, CDR2 YSLEER. The V gene end was trimmed by 0 bases and the J gene end by 11 bases; junction bases not matched to a gene: 10. The CDR3 runs to 16 residues. CDR3 bases: TGCGCCAGCAGCCAAGACCTAGCGGGAGGGTTCAATGAGCAGTACTTC. Its translation is CASSQDLAGGFNEQYF.